The T cell receptor beta chain under discussion was sequenced for a study of cytotoxic CD8 clonotypes in ibrutinib-treated CLL. TCRdb's copy holds only in-frame clones and misses some; the assay was immunoSEQ multiplex PCR. The table records some 85,000 clones, around 77% of them present only once. With 0 bases removed from V and 3 bases from J, the gap between germline ends came to 16 bases. Germline CDR1 and CDR2: MGHRA and YSYEKL. CDR3 length: 17 amino acids. The chain combines TRBV4-1 with TRBJ2-3; a weak D match, TRBD1 (6 bases). The sequencing here drew on PBMCs, taken after 24 months of ibrutinib treatment. The receptor's source is a human donor with chronic lymphocytic leukemia. The CDR3 reads CASSQDPARGTTDTQYF. The CDR3 nucleotides read TGCGCCAGCAGCCAAGATCCGGCTAGGGGGACGACAGATACGCAGTATTTT.